The 6 T cell receptor beta chains reported below all come from one sample, sequenced in a study of OX40 agonist ivuxolimab in advanced cancers. Method: immunoSEQ multiplex PCR; TCRdb's copy keeps in-frame clones and lacks some. This sample has tens of thousands of clones, with more than 75% found just once. The material was CD4+ or CD8+ T cells sorted from blood, obtained in a trial of the OX40 agonist ivuxolimab. The source is an adult with an advanced solid tumor such as melanoma, head and neck, liver or kidney cancer.

The genes are TRBV18 and TRBJ2-2, with 12 bases that match TRBD2. The CDR3 length is 16 residues. The trim removed 6 bases at V and 3 bases at J, leaving 5 bases unmatched. Germline CDR1 reads KGHSH; CDR2 reads LQKENI. CDR3 residues: CASSRGLAGHTGELFF. Here the CDR3 DNA reads TGTGCCAGCTCCCGAGGACTAGCGGGGCACACCGGGGAGCTGTTTTTT.

In its sample, this clone was seen a few times. The V call is TRBV19, the J call TRBJ2-7; the D is unclear. The CDR3 runs 12 residues. Trimming pared 5 bases from V and 6 bases from J, leaving 11 bases between. Germline V CDR1 and CDR2: LNHDA, SQIVND (reference sequence). DNA of the CDR3: TGTGCCAGTAGTTTTACCCTGGGCGAGCAGTACTTC. Amino acid sequence: CASSFTLGEQYF.

CDR3 loop: CASSQTSDYGYTF. The CDR3 DNA follows: TGTGCCAGCTCCCAAACAAGCGACTATGGCTACACCTTC. The chain uses TRBV18 and TRBJ1-2; unclear D gene. CDR3 length: 13 residues. The V gene lost 6 bases and the J gene lost 3 bases, with 11 bases spanning the gap. Germline-derived CDR1 and CDR2 are KGHSH and LQKENI.

This clone was seen a handful of times. The rearrangement links TRBV28 to TRBJ2-3; 7 bases fit TRBD2. The length of the CDR3 is 14 residues. With V trimmed by 4 bases and J by 6 bases, 7 bases remained unmatched. Germline assignment: CDR1 MDHEN and CDR2 SYDVKM. CDR3 region: CASSYSDGGDTQYF. The DNA for the CDR3 is TGTGCCAGCAGTTACTCGGACGGGGGGGATACGCAGTATTTT. The full variable domain, with the rest looked up from reference TRBV28 and TRBJ2-3, is DVKVTQSSRYLVKRTGEKVFLECVQDMDHENMFWYRQDPGLGLRLIYFSYDVKMKEKGDIPEGYSVSREKKERFSLILESASTNQTSMYLCASSYSDGGDTQYFGPGTRLTVL.

The V gene is TRBV7-6, the J gene TRBJ1-1; D is ambiguous. This CDR3 contains 14 residues. The V gene lost 1 base and the J gene lost 5 bases, with 11 bases spanning the gap. CDR1 SGHVS and CDR2 FNYEAQ come from the germline V gene. CDR3 in DNA: TGTGCCAGCAGCTTAGATGTTGGGGTGACTGAAGCTTTCTTT. It is translated as CASSLDVGVTEAFF.

The chain joins TRBV19 to TRBJ2-7; 9 bases align to TRBD1. Germline V gives CDR1 LNHDA, CDR2 SQIVND (reference sequence). The trim removed 4 bases at V and 4 bases at J, leaving 5 bases unmatched. This CDR3 has 14 residues. The CDR3 DNA is TGTGCCAGTAGTACCATGGGACAGGGTTACGAGCAGTACTTC. Translation: CASSTMGQGYEQYF.